Here is one TCR beta chain with its context. The antigen is unknown. This record belongs to a study of post-analysis software for immune sequencing data. Study background: Relapsing-remitting, secondary progressive and progressive-relapsing forms of multiple sclerosis all featured among disease courses.

The CDR3 consists of 15 residues. CDR1 is MNHEY, CDR2 SVGEGT, per germline. Study-level results: Normalized Chao1 diversity was significantly lower in multiple sclerosis patients than in controls. Compared with controls, patients had more of 4 or 5 TRBV segments, including TRBV5-6, TRBV5-1 and TRBV20-1. Those samples that were prepared in the same batch co-clustered strongly by F measure.

Researchers reported that TCR beta cDNA libraries carried unique molecular identifiers. T cells numbering roughly 1 to 10 million yielded roughly 0.5 million cDNA molecules. TCRdb used MiXCR to reprocess the PCR reads, holding one entry per CDR3 protein. This sample has about 380,000 distinct CDR3 sequences; roughly 38% occur once, and the top ten carry over 10%. The material sequenced was blood. This sequence joins TRBV6-2 or TRBV6-3 and TRBJ2-7; TRBD2 matches 16 bases. Judging by the DNA end, TRBJ2-5 fits better; the J call may be wrong. This sequence originates from a girl between 5 and 17 years old with multiple sclerosis. CDR3 nucleotide sequence: TGTGCCAGCAGTGGGACTAGCGGGGGGGGAAAGACCCAGTACTTC. Its translation is CASSGTSGGGKTQYF.